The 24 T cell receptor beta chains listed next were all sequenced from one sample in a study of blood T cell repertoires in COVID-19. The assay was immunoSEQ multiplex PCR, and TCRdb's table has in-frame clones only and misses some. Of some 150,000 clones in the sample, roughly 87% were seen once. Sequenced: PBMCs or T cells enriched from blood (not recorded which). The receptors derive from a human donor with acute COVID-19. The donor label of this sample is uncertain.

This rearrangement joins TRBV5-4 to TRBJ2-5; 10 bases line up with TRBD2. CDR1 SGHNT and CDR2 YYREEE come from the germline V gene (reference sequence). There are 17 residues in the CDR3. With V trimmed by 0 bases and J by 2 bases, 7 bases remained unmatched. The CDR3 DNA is TGTGCCAGCAGCTTGGGTAGCGGGGGGAACAATCAAGAGACCCAGTACTTC. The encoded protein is CASSLGSGGNNQETQYF. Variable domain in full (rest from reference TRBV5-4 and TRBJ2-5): ETGVTQSPTHLIKTRGQQVTLRCSSQSGHNTVSWYQQALGQGPQFIFQYYREEENGRGNFPPRFSGLQFPNYSSELNVNALELDDSALYLCASSLGSGGNNQETQYFGPGTRLLVL.

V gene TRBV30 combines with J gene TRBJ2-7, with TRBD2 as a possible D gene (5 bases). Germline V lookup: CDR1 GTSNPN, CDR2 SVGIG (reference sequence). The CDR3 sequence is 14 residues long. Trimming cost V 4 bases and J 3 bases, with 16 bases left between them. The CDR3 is CAWMTWEGGYEQYF. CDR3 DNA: TGTGCCTGGATGACCTGGGAAGGAGGCTACGAGCAGTACTTC.

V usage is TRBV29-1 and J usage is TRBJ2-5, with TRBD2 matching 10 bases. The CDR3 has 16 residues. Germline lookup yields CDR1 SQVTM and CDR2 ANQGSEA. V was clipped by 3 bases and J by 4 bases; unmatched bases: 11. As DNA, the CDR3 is TGCAGCGTTGAGAGGACGGCGCTAGCGGGGGTAGAGACCCAGTACTTC. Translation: CSVERTALAGVETQYF.

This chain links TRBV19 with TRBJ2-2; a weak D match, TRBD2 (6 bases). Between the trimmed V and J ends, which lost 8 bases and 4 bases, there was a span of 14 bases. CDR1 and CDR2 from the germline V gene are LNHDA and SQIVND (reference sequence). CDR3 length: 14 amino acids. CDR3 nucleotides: TGTGCCAGTCTCGGAGGGACTTCCACCGGGGAGCTGTTTTTT. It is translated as CASLGGTSTGELFF.

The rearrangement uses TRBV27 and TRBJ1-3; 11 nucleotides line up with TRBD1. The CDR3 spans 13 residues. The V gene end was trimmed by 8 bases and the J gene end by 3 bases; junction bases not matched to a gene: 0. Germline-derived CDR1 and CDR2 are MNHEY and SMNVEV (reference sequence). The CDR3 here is CASGTGGGNTIYF. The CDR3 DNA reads TGTGCCAGCGGGACAGGGGGTGGAAACACCATATATTTT.

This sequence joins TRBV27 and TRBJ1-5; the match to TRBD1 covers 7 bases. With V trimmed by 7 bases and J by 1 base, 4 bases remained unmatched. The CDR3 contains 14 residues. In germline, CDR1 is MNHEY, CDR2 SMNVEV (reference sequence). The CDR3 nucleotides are TGTGCCAGCACCCCGACAGGGAGCAATCAGCCCCAGCATTTT. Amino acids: CASTPTGSNQPQHF.

CDR3 in amino acids: CAWGTGGAGETQYF. In DNA, the CDR3 is TGTGCCTGGGGGACAGGGGGCGCGGGGGAGACCCAGTACTTC. The rearrangement uses TRBV30 and TRBJ2-5, with 12 bases matching TRBD1. Unmatched junction bases numbered 6, after V lost 5 bases and J lost 5 bases. Germline V gene sequence: CDR1 GTSNPN, CDR2 SVGIG (reference sequence). CDR3 length equals 14 residues.

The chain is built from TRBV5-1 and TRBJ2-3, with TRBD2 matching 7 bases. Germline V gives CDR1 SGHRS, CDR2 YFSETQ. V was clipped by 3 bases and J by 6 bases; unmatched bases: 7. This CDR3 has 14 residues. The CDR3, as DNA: TGCGCCAGCAGCTCGGCGACTAGCTCGGATACGCAGTATTTT. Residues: CASSSATSSDTQYF.

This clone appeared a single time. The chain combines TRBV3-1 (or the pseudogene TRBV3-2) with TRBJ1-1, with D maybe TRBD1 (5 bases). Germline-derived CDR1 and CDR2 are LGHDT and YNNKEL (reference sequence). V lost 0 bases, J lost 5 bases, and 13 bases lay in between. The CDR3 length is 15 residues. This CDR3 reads CASSQDDGGGTEAFF. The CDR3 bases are TGTGCCAGCAGCCAAGATGATGGGGGAGGTACTGAAGCTTTCTTT.

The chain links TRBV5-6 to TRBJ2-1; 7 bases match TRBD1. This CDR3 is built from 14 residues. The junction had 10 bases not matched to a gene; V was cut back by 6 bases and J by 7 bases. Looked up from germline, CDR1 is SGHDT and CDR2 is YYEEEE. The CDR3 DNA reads TGTGCCAGCATCCCGGCAGGGGGTCGAAATGAGCAGTTCTTC. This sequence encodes CASIPAGGRNEQFF. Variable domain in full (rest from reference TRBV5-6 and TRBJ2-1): DAGVTQSPTHLIKTRGQQVTLRCSPKSGHDTVSWYQQALGQGPQFIFQYYEEEERQRGNFPDRFSGHQFPNYSSELNVNALLLGDSALYLCASIPAGGRNEQFFGPGTRLTVL.

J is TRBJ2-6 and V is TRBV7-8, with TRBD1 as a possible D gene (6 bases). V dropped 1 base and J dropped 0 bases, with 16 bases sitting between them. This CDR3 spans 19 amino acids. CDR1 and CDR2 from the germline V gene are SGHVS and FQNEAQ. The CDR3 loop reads CASSLDRVMKDSGANVLTF. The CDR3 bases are TGTGCCAGCAGCTTAGACAGGGTAATGAAGGACTCTGGGGCCAACGTCCTGACTTTC.

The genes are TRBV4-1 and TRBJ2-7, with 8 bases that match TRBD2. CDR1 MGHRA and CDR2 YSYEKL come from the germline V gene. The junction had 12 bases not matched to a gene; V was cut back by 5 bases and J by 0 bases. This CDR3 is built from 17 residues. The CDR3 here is CASSTGLAGLSSYEQYF. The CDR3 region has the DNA TGCGCCAGCAGCACTGGATTAGCGGGGTTAAGCTCCTACGAGCAGTACTTC.

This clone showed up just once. CDR3 loop: CATSTGSHSGANVLTF. The CDR3 DNA reads TGTGCCACCTCGACAGGGTCTCACTCTGGGGCCAACGTCCTGACTTTC. The genes are TRBV7-3 and TRBJ2-6, with 7 bases that match TRBD1. V was clipped by 10 bases and J by 0 bases; unmatched bases: 9. The length of the CDR3 is 16 residues. The germline V gene encodes CDR1 SGHTA and CDR2 FQGTGA.

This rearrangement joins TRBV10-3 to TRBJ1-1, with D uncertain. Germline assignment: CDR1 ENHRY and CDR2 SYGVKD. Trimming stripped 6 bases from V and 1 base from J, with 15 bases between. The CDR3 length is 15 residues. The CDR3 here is CAISIGREPNTEAFF. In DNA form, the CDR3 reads TGTGCCATCAGCATCGGACGGGAACCGAACACTGAAGCTTTCTTT.

CDR3 sequence: CASSQLGSSPLHF. CDR3 nucleotide sequence: TGCGCCAGCAGCCAACTAGGGAGTTCACCCCTCCACTTT. This chain uses TRBV4-1 with TRBJ1-6; D is ambiguous. Between the trimmed V and J ends, which lost 2 bases and 9 bases, there was a span of 8 bases. Looked up from germline, CDR1 is MGHRA and CDR2 is YSYEKL. This CDR3 contains 13 residues.

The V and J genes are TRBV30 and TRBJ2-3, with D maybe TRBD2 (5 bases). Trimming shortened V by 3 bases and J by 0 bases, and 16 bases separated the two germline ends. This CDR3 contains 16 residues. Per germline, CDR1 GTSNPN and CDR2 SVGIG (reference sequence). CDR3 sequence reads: CAWSRHRRTSTDTQYF. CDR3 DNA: TGTGCCTGGAGCCGCCACAGACGGACTAGCACAGATACGCAGTATTTT.

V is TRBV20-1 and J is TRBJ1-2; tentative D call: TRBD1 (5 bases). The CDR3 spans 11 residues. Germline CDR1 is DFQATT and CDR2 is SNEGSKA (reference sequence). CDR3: CSRGELGGYTF. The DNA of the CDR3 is TGCAGCCGGGGGGAGCTCGGTGGCTACACCTTC.

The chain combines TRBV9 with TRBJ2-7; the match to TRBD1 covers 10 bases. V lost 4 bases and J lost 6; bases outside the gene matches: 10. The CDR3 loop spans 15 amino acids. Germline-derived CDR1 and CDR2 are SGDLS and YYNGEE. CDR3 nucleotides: TGTGCCAGCAGCTCTACCGGGACAGGGGCGTCCGAGCAGTACTTC. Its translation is CASSSTGTGASEQYF.

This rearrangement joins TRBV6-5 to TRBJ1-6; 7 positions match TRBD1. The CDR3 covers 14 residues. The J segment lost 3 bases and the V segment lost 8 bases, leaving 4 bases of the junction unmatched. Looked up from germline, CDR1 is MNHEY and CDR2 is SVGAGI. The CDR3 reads CASQRDSYNSPLHF. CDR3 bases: TGTGCCAGCCAACGGGACAGCTATAATTCACCCCTCCACTTT.

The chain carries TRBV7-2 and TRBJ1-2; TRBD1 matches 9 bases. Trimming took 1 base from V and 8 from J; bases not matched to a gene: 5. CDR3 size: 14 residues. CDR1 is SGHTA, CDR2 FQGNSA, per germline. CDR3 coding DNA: TGTGCCAGCAGCTTAGGGGGACAGGGCCGGGGCTACACCTTC. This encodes CASSLGGQGRGYTF.

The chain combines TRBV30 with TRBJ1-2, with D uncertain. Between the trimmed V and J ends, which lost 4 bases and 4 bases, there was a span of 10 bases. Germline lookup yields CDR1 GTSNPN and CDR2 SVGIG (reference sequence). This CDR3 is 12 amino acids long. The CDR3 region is CAWTEETYGYTF. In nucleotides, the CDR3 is TGTGCCTGGACAGAGGAGACCTATGGCTACACCTTC.

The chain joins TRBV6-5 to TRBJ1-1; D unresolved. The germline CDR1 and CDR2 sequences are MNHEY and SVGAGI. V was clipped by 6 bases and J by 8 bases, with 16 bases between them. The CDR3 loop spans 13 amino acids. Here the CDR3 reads CASREDWIGEAFF. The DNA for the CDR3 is TGTGCCAGCAGGGAGGATTGGATCGGGGAAGCTTTCTTT.

The CDR3 reads CASTSLPRGENNEQFF. The CDR3 coding sequence is TGTGCCAGCACCTCCCTCCCTCGCGGGGAGAACAATGAGCAGTTCTTC. J is TRBJ2-1 and V is TRBV5-6; D might be TRBD2 (6 bases). The ends were cut back, 6 bases at V and 5 bases at J, with 21 bases in the middle. CDR1 and CDR2 (germline): SGHDT, YYEEEE. The CDR3 is made up of 16 amino acids.

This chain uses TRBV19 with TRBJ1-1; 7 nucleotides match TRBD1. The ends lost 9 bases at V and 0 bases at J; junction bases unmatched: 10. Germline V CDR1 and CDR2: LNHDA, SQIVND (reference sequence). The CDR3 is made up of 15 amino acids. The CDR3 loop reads CASGDYRGMNTEAFF. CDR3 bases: TGTGCCAGCGGAGACTACAGGGGCATGAACACTGAAGCTTTCTTT.